The present entry profiles one T cell receptor (beta chain) with its context. What it recognizes is unknown. Approximately 9.2 milliliters was the volume of peripheral blood drawn from each donor. The data stem from a study of blood T cells in healthy people across ages. Study results and caveats: Both higher diversity and more naive CD4+ cells marked long-lived donors when set against aged donors. PBMC samples, being unsorted, prevented any conclusive comparison of naive and antigen-experienced cells. Naive T cell percentage strongly correlated with TCR beta diversity.

V lost 3 bases, J lost 2 bases, and 8 bases stayed unmatched. Germline V gene sequence: CDR1 SGDLS, CDR2 YYNGEE. CDR3 length: 17 amino acids. A second PCR of roughly 7 to 11 cycles used a sample-barcoded 5' primer and a J-beta primer mix. TCRdb reprocessed the 5' RACE reads with MiXCR, giving one entry per CDR3 protein. The profile shows fewer than 2,000,000 distinct CDR3 sequences, approximately 39% of them singletons. The specimen sequenced was blood. The chain recombines TRBV9 with TRBJ2-1; TRBD1 aligns across 10 bases. This receptor was obtained from a human donor in good health. CDR3 loop: CASSASTGGNTYNEQFF. CDR3 in DNA: TGTGCCAGCAGCGCCTCGACAGGGGGCAATACCTACAATGAGCAGTTCTTC.